One and the same sample provided the 9 T cell receptor beta chains below, sequenced in a study of blood T cell repertoires in COVID-19 (dated by TCRdb to 2020 to 2021). Libraries were made using the immunoSEQ multiplex PCR assay. Imported from immuneACCESS, the table was reduced by TCRdb to in-frame sequences with V and J called. These copies leave out some clones; in studies compared against another copy, an unresolved V gene accounts for under half, and the cause of the remainder is not known. The sample table contains about 76,000 clones; only one count was recorded for about 88% of them. The ten largest make up roughly a sixth of the sample. The specimen sequenced was peripheral blood. Receptor source: a human donor in a cohort sampled during active COVID-19.

V is TRBV28 and J is TRBJ1-1; no clear D. CDR3 length: 15 amino acids. Germline V gives CDR1 MDHEN, CDR2 SYDVKM. The germline V and J ends were trimmed by 7 bases and 0 bases, with 15 bases remaining between them. CDR3 bases: TGTGCCAGCACCATGGCGGGCAGGATGAACACTGAAGCTTTCTTT. Amino acids: CASTMAGRMNTEAFF.

V is TRBV2 and J is TRBJ1-5; 7 positions match TRBD1. The CDR3 runs 13 residues. Germline V gene lookup returns CDR1 SNHLY and CDR2 FYNNEI. With 8 bases clipped from V and 10 bases from J, the junction kept 11 bases outside the gene matches. The CDR3 bases are TGTGCCAGCGACAGGGATCCTTTTAATCCCCAGCATTTT. This gives the protein CASDRDPFNPQHF.

This chain joins TRBV18 and TRBJ2-7; 9 nucleotides match TRBD1. V was pared by 6 bases and J by 5 bases, with 8 bases of the junction left unmatched. CDR1 KGHSH and CDR2 LQKENI come from the germline V gene. The CDR3 is 14 residues long. CDR3 bases: TGTGCCAGCTCGACGCGGGACAGGGCCCACGAGCAGTACTTC. Its translation is CASSTRDRAHEQYF. The full variable domain, with the rest looked up from reference TRBV18 and TRBJ2-7, is NAGVMQNPRHLVRRRGQEARLRCSPMKGHSHVYWYRQLPEEGLKFMVYLQKENIIDESGMPKERFSAEFPKEGPSILRIQQVVRGDSAAYFCASSTRDRAHEQYFGPGTRLTVT.

This chain links TRBV6-4 with TRBJ2-1; 14 bases fit TRBD2. V was pared by 5 bases and J by 8 bases, with 5 bases of the junction left unmatched. This CDR3 comprises 15 residues. CDR1 is MRHNA, CDR2 SNTAGT, per germline. This chain's CDR3 is CASSSTSGGADEQFF. The DNA for the CDR3 is TGTGCCAGCAGTTCGACTAGCGGGGGGGCAGATGAGCAGTTCTTC.

V usage is TRBV25-1 and J usage is TRBJ1-1, with D perhaps matching TRBD1 (5 bases). This CDR3 has 15 residues. The V end was cut by 2 bases, the J end by 3 bases, with 13 bases between. From germline, CDR1 is MGHDK and CDR2 SYGVNS. In nucleotides, the CDR3 is TGTGCCAGCAGTGAAGGTGCAGGGCAGTACACTGAAGCTTTCTTT. Translating it yields CASSEGAGQYTEAFF.

The chain is built from TRBV5-1 and TRBJ1-6; D perhaps matches TRBD1 (5 bases). Trimming removed 0 bases from V and 5 bases from J, with 9 bases in between. Germline CDR1 and CDR2: SGHRS and YFSETQ. The CDR3 length is 15 residues. The CDR3 DNA sequence: TGCGCCAGCAGCTTGGTCCAGGGTCATAATTCACCCCTCCACTTT. Its protein product is CASSLVQGHNSPLHF. The variable domain in full, with the rest retrieved from reference TRBV5-1 and TRBJ1-6, is KAGVTQTPRYLIKTRGQQVTLSCSPISGHRSVSWYQQTPGQGLQFLFEYFSETQRNKGNFPGRFSGRQFSNSRSEMNVSTLELGDSALYLCASSLVQGHNSPLHFGNGTRLTVT.

This chain uses TRBV9 with TRBJ1-1; TRBD1 is a possible D gene (5 bases). The CDR3 length is 15 residues. V lost 4 bases and J lost 0, with 13 bases in between. Germline V gives CDR1 SGDLS, CDR2 YYNGEE. CDR3 sequence reads: CASSLEGALNTEAFF. CDR3 coding DNA: TGTGCCAGCAGCCTAGAAGGGGCGTTGAACACTGAAGCTTTCTTT.

This clone was found once. V gene TRBV20-1 combines with J gene TRBJ2-7; TRBD1 agrees at 7 bases. The germline V gene encodes CDR1 DFQATT and CDR2 SNEGSKA (reference sequence). V shed 3 bases and J 6 bases; nucleotides not matched to a gene: 2. The CDR3 sequence is 11 residues long. The CDR3 nucleotides are TGCAGTGCTAGGAGGGGGCTCGAGCAGTACTTC. Encoded protein: CSARRGLEQYF.

This clone was recorded many times. The chain couples TRBV4-3 to TRBJ1-5; D gene unclear. Germline CDR1 reads LGHNA; CDR2 reads YSLEER. V shed 0 bases and J shed 3 bases, with 9 bases lying between them. CDR3 length: 15 residues. As DNA, the CDR3 is TGCGCCAGCAGCCAAGAACGCCAGTACAATCAGCCCCAGCATTTT. Protein: CASSQERQYNQPQHF.